What follows is one T cell receptor beta chain and its context. One junction end does not reproduce the germline sequence, and a read error may be involved. These data come from a study of OX40 agonist ivuxolimab in advanced cancers. TCRdb's table, derived via immunoSEQ multiplex PCR, lists solely in-frame clones and lacks some. Of about 55,000 clones listed, roughly 86% were seen once; the top ten hold around 15%. Germline CDR1 is SGHRS and CDR2 is YFSETQ. The CDR3 consists of 14 residues. Source: CD4+ or CD8+ T cells sorted from blood, taken in a trial of the OX40 agonist ivuxolimab. V usage is TRBV5-1 and J usage is TRBJ2-7; 8 bases match TRBD2. The source is an adult with an advanced solid tumor such as melanoma, head and neck, liver or kidney cancer. The CDR3 DNA sequence: TGCGCCAGCAGCCCCAGAGACAACGGGAGGGGCGCCCACTTC. It yields the protein CASSPRDNGRGAHF.